This paragraph covers one T cell receptor (beta chain) sequence. Its antigen is currently unknown. Expressed TCRB transcripts were sequenced, since all the RNA that had been isolated was reverse transcribed. Assay used: immunoSEQ multiplex PCR; TCRdb lists only in-frame clones, some missing. The data hold about 41,000 clones, with 65% to 80% observed a single time. The data were obtained in a study of beta chain features in type 1 diabetes. The study's findings and limits: The similarity of naive, central memory and Treg TCRB repertoires appeared greater among patients than among healthy donors. Moderate yet significant TCRB CDR3 shortening was seen in Type 1 diabetes patients in all four CD4+ subsets.

Deletions cut 8 bases from V and 1 base from J, with 14 bases between. The CDR3 loop spans 14 amino acids. The germline V gene encodes CDR1 MNHNY and CDR2 SVGAGI (reference sequence). Sequenced: Tregs from blood. The origin of this receptor is a man aged 25-45 years with type 1 diabetes. Some clones in this sample may be carry-over from other donors' samples. V is TRBV6-6 and J is TRBJ2-5; TRBD2 is a possible D gene (7 bases). CDR3 sequence: CASLKGGAQETQYF. CDR3 sequence (DNA): TGTGCCAGCCTTAAAGGGGGGGCCCAAGAGACCCAGTACTTC.